Detailed here is one TCR beta chain. This clone's antigen is unknown. Per-base quality was not reported, and no clone a single base away is much larger than it. The data originate from a study of Ad26.COV2.S vaccination and SARS-CoV-2 variants (dated by TCRdb to the early 2020s). About the study as a whole: TCRbeta repertoire sequencing was used to assess the specificity and breadth of SARS-CoV-2-reactive T cell receptors after Ad26.COV2.S vaccination. A total of roughly 32 samples were included in the TCR-sequenced set, comprising around 19 Ad26.COV2.S vaccine recipients, 5 placebo recipients and 8 SARS-CoV-2 convalescent individuals.

The immunoSEQ Assay was used to sequence TCRbeta CDR3 regions. After extraction, genomic DNA underwent amplification by bias-controlled multiplex PCR, followed by high-throughput sequencing. On the authors' methods: To quantify the absolute abundance of every unique TCRbeta CDR3 region, sequences were collapsed and filtered. Usable DNA was measured by amplifying reference genes present in all nucleated cells, and TCRbeta template counts were normalized to that usable DNA to estimate T cell fraction. Repertoire TCRs were annotated as SARS-CoV-2-specific when V gene, CDR3 amino acid sequence and J gene were exactly matched to a known reactive TCR set. MIRA supplied the reference SARS-CoV-2 TCR set, which was filtered for enrichment in COVID-19-positive ImmuneCODE repertoires so that public or cross-reactive TCRs were removed. Based on the MIRA antigens, annotated TCRs were further analysed at the level of specific ORF or position within ORF. Breadth was defined as annotated unique rearrangements over total unique productive rearrangements; depth was the summed frequency of those rearrangements. Two-sided Wilcoxon rank-sum tests were applied when comparing TCR breadth between groups. TCRdb obtained this table from immuneACCESS and retained in-frame rearrangements with V and J assigned. These tables miss some clones; where compared with another copy, unresolved V genes account for less than half of the shortfall, and the remainder is unexplained. V, J and clone size derive from that table, while D and trimming were established from the DNA sequence. This sample lists fewer than 55,000 clones; roughly 80% were detected once. More than 45% of the sample goes to the ten largest clones.

The sample's time point label, in plain terms: individuals recovered from natural SARS-CoV-2 infection. Study-level results and caveats: After vaccination, spike-specific CD8+ and CD4+ T cell responses were reported to show substantial breadth. Ad26.COV2.S recipients had higher spike-specific TCR breadth than placebo recipients (P = 0.0014). Non-spike TCR breadth was comparable between vaccine and placebo recipients, consistent with the vaccine containing only spike. It was noted by the authors that total T cell responses may have been underestimated by the TCR breadth and depth analyses.

Trimming takes 4 bases off V and 5 bases off J; junction bases not matched to a gene: 10. The germline V gene (reference sequence) sets CDR1 to LNHNV and CDR2 to YYDKDF. Taken from cysteine to phenylalanine, the CDR3 has 16 residues. CDR3 DNA only is kept here, 48 bases in frame from base 1. This TCR derives from a human donor who had recovered from COVID-19. This specimen consisted of peripheral blood, obtained after recovery from COVID-19. The rearrangement combines TRBV15 with TRBJ1-5, with 8 bases in between that match TRBD1. The DNA sequence follows: TGTGCCACCAGCAAAAACCGGGACAGGCAAGATCAGCCCCAGCATTTT. Translated, it gives CATSKNRDRQDQPQHF.